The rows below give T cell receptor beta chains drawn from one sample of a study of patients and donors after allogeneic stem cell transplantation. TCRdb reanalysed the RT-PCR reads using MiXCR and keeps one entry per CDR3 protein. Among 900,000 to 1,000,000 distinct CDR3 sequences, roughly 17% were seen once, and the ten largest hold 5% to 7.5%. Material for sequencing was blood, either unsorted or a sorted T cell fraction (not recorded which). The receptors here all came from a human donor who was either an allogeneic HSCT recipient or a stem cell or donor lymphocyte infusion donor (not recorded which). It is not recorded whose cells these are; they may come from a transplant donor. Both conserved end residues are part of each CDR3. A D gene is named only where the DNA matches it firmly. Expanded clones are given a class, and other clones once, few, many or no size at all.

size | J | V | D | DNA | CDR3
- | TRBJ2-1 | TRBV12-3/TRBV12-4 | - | TGTGCCAGCAGTTTTGAGGGGCCCCACTACAATGAGCAGTTCTTC | CASSFEGPHYNEQFF
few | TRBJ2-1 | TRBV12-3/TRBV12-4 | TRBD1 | TGTGCCAGCAGCCCCGCCGGGACAGCTTACAATGAGCAGTTCTTC | CASSPAGTAYNEQFF
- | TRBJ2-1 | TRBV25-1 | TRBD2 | TGTGCCAGCAGTGAATTGGAGGGCGGGGGGAAGGCCTACAATGAGCAGTTCTTC | CASSELEGGGKAYNEQFF
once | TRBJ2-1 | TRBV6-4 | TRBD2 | TGTGCCAGCAGTGACCTAGCGGGGGGGCTCACTGAGCAGTTCTTC | CASSDLAGGLTEQFF
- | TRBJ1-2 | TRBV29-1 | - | TGCAGCGCCAGGGCCGGGGAAGACTACACCTTC | CSARAGEDYTF
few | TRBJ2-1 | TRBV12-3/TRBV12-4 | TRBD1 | TGTGCCAGCAGAGACACCGGGACAGGGGTGCGCGATGAGCAGTTCTTC | CASRDTGTGVRDEQFF
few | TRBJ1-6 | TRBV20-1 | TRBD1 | TGCAGTGCTAGAGAGGGCAGGGGGACACCCCTCCACTTT | CSAREGRGTPLHF
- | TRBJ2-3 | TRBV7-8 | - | TGTGCCAGCAGCTCAAGGCGGGGAGATACGCAGTATTTT | CASSSRRGDTQYF
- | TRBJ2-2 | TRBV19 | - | TGTGCCAGTAGTATTGGTAGGACCGGGGAGCTGTTTTTT | CASSIGRTGELFF
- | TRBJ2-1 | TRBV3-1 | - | TGTGCCAGCAGCCAAGGGAGCGGAGTGGGCTACAATGAGCAGTTCTTC | CASSQGSGVGYNEQFF
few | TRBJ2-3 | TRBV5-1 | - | TGCGCCAGCAGCTTTGGGCTATCCACAGATACGCAGTATTTT | CASSFGLSTDTQYF
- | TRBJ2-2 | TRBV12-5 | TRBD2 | TGTGCTAGTGGGAAAGCGGGAGAGAACACCGGGGAGCTGTTTTTT | CASGKAGENTGELFF
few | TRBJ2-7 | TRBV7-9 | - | TGTGCCAGCAGCCCCATCAACTCCGTTTACTACGAGCAGTACTTC | CASSPINSVYYEQYF
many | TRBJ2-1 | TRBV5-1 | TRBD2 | TGCGCCAGCAGCGTGGGACTAGCGGGACTTTTGGATGAGCAGTTCTTC | CASSVGLAGLLDEQFF
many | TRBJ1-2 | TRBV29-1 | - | TGCAGCGTTATCAGGGCTGAGTATGGCTACACCTTC | CSVIRAEYGYTF
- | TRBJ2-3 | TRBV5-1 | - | TGCGCCAGCACCTCAGACCCATTTAGAACAGATACGCAGTATTTT | CASTSDPFRTDTQYF
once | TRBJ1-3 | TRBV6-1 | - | TGTGCCAGCAGTGGCTCGGAGGCAGGGTCTGGAAACACCATATATTTT | CASSGSEAGSGNTIYF
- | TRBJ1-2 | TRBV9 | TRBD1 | TGTGCCAGCAGCCCTAGAGGGACAGTCGGCTATGGCTACACCTTC | CASSPRGTVGYGYTF
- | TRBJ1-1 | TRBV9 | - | TGTGCCAGCAGCGTAGAAGGGAGGAAGAACACTGAAGCTTTCTTT | CASSVEGRKNTEAFF
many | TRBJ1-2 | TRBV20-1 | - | TGCAGTGGTGTGAGGGCGAGTGGCTACACCTTC | CSGVRASGYTF
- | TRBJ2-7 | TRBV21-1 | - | TGTGCCAGCAGCAAAGTGGGGGGGGAAACCTACGAGCAGTACTTC | CASSKVGGETYEQYF
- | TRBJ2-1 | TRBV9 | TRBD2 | TGTGCCAGCAGCGTAGCGGGTCTGGAGCGGGAGTACCATGAGCAGTTCTTC | CASSVAGLEREYHEQFF
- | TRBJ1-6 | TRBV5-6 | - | TGTGCCAGCAGCCGTCTAGAGGGGCGCGATTCACCCCTCCACTTT | CASSRLEGRDSPLHF
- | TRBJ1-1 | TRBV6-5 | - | TGTGCCAGCAGTTACCTAGCCCTGACAGGGAACACTGAAGCTTTCTTT | CASSYLALTGNTEAFF
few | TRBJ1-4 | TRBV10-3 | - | TGTGCCACCCAACAGGGTTTAAGCGAAAAACTGTTTTTT | CATQQGLSEKLFF
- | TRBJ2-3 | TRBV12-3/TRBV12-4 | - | TGTGCCAGCAGTTCGGCTCAATTCACGCAGTATTTT | CASSSAQFTQYF
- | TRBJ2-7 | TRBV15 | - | TGTGCCACCAGCAGAGGACCTGAGAGCTCCTACGAGCAGTACTTC | CATSRGPESSYEQYF
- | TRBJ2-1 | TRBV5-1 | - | TGCGCCAGCAGCCCCTGGGACTGGGATGAGCAGTTCTTC | CASSPWDWDEQFF
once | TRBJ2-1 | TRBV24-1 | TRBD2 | TGTGCCACCATTGACCCTAGCGGCCCCTCCTACAATGAGCAGTTCTTC | CATIDPSGPSYNEQFF
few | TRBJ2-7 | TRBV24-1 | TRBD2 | TGTGCCACCAGTGAAACGACTAGCGGGAATCCCGAGCAGTACTTC | CATSETTSGNPEQYF
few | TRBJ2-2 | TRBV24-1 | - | TGTGCCACCAGTGATTCATGGAGGGGGGGCGCGAACACCGGGGAGCTGTTTTTT | CATSDSWRGGANTGELFF
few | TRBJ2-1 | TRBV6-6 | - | TGTGCCAGCAGCCTTACGTTCAATGAGCAGTTCTTC | CASSLTFNEQFF
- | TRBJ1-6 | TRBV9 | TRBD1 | TGTGCCAGCAGCTCCCGTCCCGGGACAGGGTCCTATAATTCACCCCTCCACTTT | CASSSRPGTGSYNSPLHF
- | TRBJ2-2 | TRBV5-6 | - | TGTGCCAGCAGCTTATTCGATGGGAGGGGGACCGGGGAGCTGTTTTTT | CASSLFDGRGTGELFF
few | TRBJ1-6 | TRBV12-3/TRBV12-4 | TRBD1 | TGTGCCAGCAGTTTAGCGCTCGGTGGGACAGGGAATTCACCCCTCCACTTT | CASSLALGGTGNSPLHF
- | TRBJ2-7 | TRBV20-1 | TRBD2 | TGCAGTGCTAGGCCCGGGACTAGCGGGGGGTACGAGCAGTACTTC | CSARPGTSGGYEQYF
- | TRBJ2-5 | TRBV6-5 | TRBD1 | TGTGCCAGCAGTTACCCGGACAGGGGGCAAGAGACCCAGTACTTC | CASSYPDRGQETQYF
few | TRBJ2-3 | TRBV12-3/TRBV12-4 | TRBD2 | TGTGCCAGCAGTCTAGGGTCGACTAGCGGGTTCACAGATACGCAGTATTTT | CASSLGSTSGFTDTQYF
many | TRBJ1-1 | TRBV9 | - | TGTGCCAGCAGCGCCCGTACGGGCACTGAAGCCTTCTTT | CASSARTGTEAFF
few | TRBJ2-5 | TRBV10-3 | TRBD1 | TGTGCCATCAGTGAGGGATCACAGGGGGCGATACGAGAGACCCAGTACTTC | CAISEGSQGAIRETQYF